The TCR beta chain described here comes from a study of cytomegalovirus exposure and HLA in healthy donors. Whole-study findings and limits: Immune exposure information available was restricted to CMV serostatus. Some TCR beta chains (roughly 150 of them) were listed as cytomegalovirus-associated. Most subjects had HLA-A and HLA-B alleles reportedly predicted accurately by TCR beta sequences.

Primers: 60 Vbeta forward and 13 Jbeta reverse. Authors' methods: Counted up in a later analysis, unique TCR beta chains came to 65 million to 80 million, with roughly 11 million shared. Produced via immunoSEQ multiplex PCR; TCRdb's table is partial and in-frame only. That table gives V, J and clone size, and the DNA gave D and trimming. The repertoire holds about 89,000 clones, around 81% seen once, with under 4.5% in the top ten. Remarks on this clone: Antigen: not known.

CDR3 length equals 13 residues. The sequence derives from a female donor in good health and CMV-seropositive. The chain carries TRBV21-1 and TRBJ2-7; the tabulated D call, TRBD1, remains unverified against the DNA. TRBV21-1 is a documented pseudogene. The sample comprised PBMCs. Here the CDR3 reads CASSKGRSYEQYF. The CDR3 DNA sequence: TGTGCCAGCAGCAAGGGCAGATCCTACGAGCAGTACTTC.